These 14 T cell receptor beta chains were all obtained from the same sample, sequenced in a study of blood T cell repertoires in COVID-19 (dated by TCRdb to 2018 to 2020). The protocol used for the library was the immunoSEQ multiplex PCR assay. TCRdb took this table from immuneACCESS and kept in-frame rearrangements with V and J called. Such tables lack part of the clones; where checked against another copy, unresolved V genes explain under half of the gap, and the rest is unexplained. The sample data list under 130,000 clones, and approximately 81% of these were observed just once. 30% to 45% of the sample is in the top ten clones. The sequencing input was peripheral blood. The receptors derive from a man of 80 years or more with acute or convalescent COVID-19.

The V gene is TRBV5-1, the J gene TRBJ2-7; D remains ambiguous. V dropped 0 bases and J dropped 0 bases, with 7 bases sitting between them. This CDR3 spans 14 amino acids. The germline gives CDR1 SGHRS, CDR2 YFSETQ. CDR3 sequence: CASSLETSSYEQYF. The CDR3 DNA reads TGCGCCAGCAGCTTGGAGACAAGCTCCTACGAGCAGTACTTC.

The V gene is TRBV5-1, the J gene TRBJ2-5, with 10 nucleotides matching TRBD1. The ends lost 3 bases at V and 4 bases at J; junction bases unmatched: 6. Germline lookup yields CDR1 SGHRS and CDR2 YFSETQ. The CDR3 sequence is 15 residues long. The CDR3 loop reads CASSSAGTGAETQYF. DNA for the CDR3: TGCGCCAGCAGCTCTGCCGGGACAGGGGCAGAGACCCAGTACTTC.

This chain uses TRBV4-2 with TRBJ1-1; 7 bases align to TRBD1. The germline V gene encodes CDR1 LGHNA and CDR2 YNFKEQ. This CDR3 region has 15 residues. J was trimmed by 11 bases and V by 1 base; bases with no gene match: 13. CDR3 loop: CASSQGLAWSTGAFF. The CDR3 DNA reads TGTGCCAGCAGCCAAGGTTTGGCTTGGTCGACAGGGGCTTTCTTT.

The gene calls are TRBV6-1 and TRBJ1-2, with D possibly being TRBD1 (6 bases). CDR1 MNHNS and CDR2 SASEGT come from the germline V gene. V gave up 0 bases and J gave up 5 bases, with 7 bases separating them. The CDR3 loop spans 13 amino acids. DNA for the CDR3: TGTGCCAGCAGTGAAGCGGACAGTTATGGCTACACCTTC. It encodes CASSEADSYGYTF.

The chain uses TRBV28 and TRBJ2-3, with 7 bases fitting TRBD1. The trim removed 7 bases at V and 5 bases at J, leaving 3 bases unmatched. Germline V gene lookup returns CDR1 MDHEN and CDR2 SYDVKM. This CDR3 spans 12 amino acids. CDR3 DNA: TGTGCCAGCAACCGACAGGGAGATACGCAGTATTTT. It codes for CASNRQGDTQYF.

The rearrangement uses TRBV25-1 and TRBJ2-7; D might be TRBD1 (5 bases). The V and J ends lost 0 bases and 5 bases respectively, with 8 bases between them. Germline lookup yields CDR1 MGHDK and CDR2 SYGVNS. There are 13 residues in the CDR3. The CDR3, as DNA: TGTGCCAGCAGTGAATATACAGGAAACGAGCAGTACTTC. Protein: CASSEYTGNEQYF.

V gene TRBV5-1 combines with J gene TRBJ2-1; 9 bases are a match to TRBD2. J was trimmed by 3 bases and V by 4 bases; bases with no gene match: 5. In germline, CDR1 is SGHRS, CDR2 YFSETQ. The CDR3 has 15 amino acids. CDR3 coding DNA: TGCGCCAGCAGCCGACTAGCGGACAACTACAATGAGCAGTTCTTC. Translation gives CASSRLADNYNEQFF.

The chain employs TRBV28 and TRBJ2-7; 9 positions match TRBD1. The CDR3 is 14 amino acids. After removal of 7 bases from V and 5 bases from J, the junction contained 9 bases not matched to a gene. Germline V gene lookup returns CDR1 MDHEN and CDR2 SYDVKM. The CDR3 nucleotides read TGTGCCAGCATCATACCGGGACAGGGCCACGAGCAGTACTTC. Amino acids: CASIIPGQGHEQYF. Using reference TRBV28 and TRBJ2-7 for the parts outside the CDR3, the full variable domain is DVKVTQSSRYLVKRTGEKVFLECVQDMDHENMFWYRQDPGLGLRLIYFSYDVKMKEKGDIPEGYSVSREKKERFSLILESASTNQTSMYLCASIIPGQGHEQYFGPGTRLTVT.

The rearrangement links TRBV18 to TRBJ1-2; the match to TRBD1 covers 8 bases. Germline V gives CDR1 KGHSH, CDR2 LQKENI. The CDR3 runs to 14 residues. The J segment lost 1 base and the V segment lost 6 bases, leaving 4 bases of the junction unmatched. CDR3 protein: CASSPDRVNYGYTF. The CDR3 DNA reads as TGTGCCAGCTCCCCGGACAGGGTTAACTATGGCTACACCTTC.

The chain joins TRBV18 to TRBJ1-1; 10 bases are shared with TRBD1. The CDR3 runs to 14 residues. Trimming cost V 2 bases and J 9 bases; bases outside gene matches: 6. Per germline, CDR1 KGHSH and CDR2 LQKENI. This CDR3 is CASSPGQGVPQAFF. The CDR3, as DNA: TGTGCCAGCTCACCAGGACAGGGGGTTCCCCAAGCTTTCTTT.

CDR3 sequence: CASSIRGNTGELFF. The CDR3 nucleotides are TGTGCCAGTAGTATAAGGGGAAACACCGGGGAGCTGTTTTTT. V usage is TRBV19 and J usage is TRBJ2-2, with D possibly matching TRBD1 (5 bases). The CDR3 runs to 14 residues. V was clipped by 2 bases and J by 2 bases, with 6 bases between them. From germline, CDR1 is LNHDA and CDR2 SQIVND (reference sequence).

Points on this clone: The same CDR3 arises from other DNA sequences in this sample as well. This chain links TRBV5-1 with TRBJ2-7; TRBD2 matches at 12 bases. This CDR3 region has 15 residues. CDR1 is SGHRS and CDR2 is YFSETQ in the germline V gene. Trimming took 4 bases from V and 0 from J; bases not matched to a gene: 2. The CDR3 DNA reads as TGCGCCAGCAGCCTGACTAGCGGGAGCTCCTACGAGCAGTACTTC. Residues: CASSLTSGSSYEQYF.

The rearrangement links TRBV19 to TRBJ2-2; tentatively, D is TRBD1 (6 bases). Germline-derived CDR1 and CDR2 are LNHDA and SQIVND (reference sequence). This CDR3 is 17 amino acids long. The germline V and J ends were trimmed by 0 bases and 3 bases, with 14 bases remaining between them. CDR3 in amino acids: CASSIDLRPGDTGELFF. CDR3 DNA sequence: TGTGCCAGTAGTATAGATCTCCGGCCAGGGGACACCGGGGAGCTGTTTTTT.

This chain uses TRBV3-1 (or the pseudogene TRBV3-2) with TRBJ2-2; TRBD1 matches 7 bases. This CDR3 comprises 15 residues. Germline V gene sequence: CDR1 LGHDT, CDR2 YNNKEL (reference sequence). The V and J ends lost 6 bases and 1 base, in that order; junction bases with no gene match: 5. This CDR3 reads CASRQRQGNTGELFF. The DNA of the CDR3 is TGTGCCAGCAGACAAAGACAGGGGAACACCGGGGAGCTGTTTTTT.